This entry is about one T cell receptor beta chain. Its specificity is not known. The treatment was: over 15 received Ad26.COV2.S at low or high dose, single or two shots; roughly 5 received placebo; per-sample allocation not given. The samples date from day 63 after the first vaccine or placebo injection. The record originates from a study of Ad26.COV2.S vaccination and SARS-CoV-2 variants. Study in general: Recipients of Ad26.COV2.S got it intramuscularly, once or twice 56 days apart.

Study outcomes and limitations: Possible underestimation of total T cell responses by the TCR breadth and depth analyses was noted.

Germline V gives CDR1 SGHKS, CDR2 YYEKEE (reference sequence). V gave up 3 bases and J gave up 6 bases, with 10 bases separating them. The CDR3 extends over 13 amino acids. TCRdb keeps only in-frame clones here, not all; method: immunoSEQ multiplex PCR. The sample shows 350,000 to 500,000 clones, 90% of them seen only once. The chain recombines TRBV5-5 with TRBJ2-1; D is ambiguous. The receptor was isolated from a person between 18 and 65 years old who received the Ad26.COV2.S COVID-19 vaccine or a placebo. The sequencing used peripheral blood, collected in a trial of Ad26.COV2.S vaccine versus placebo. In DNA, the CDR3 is TGTGCCAGCAGCTCTGGCTCGTTCAATGAGCAGTTCTTC. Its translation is CASSSGSFNEQFF.